This T cell receptor (beta chain) originates from a study of cytomegalovirus exposure and HLA in healthy donors. Study in general: For the approximately 410 genotyped donors, 75% to 90% fell within the Caucasian-associated ancestry cluster.

The V gene lost 5 bases and the J gene lost 4 bases, with 6 bases spanning the gap. CDR1 and CDR2 from the germline V gene are MNHEY and SVGAGI. The CDR3 is 11 residues long. A multiplex PCR was run with 60 Vbeta primers and 13 Jbeta primers. Produced via immunoSEQ multiplex PCR; TCRdb's table is partial and in-frame only. The table includes 100,000 to 150,000 clones, roughly 80% detected once. The V gene is TRBV6-5, the J gene TRBJ2-7; the D is unclear. Sequenced: PBMCs. This clonotype was obtained from a man aged 18 to 29 in good health and CMV-seropositive. The CDR3 sequence: CASSEFYEQYF. The CDR3 bases are TGTGCCAGCAGTGAGTTTTACGAGCAGTACTTC.